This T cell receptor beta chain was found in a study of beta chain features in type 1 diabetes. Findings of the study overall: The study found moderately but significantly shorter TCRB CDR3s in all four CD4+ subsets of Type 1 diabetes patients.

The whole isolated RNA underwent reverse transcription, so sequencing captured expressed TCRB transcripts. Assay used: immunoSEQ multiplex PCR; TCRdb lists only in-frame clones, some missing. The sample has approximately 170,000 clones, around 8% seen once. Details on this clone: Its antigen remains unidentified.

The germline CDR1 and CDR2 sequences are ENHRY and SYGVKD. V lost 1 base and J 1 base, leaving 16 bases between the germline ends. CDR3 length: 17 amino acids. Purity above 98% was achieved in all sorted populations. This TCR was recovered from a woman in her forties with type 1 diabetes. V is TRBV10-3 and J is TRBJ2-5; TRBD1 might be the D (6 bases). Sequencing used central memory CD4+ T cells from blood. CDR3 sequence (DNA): TGTGCCATCAGTGAGTTCACCGGACAGCCCGCCCAAGAGACCCAGTACTTC. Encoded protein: CAISEFTGQPAQETQYF.